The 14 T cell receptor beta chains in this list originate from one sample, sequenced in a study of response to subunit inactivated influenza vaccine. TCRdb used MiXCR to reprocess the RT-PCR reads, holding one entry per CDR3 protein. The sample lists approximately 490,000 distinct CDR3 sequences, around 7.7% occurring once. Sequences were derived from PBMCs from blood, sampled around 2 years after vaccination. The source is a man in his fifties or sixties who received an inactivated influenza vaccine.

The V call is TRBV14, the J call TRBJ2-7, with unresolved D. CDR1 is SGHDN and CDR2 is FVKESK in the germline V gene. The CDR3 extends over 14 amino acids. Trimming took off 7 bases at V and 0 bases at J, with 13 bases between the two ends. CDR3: CASTPPDASYEQYF. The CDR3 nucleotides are TGTGCCAGCACTCCCCCAGACGCCTCCTACGAGCAGTACTTC.

The CDR3 region has the DNA TGTGCCATGACCGAAAACAGGGGGTCCGCCGGGGAGCTGTTTTTT. Encoded protein: CAMTENRGSAGELFF. The rearrangement links TRBV10-3 to TRBJ2-2; 8 bases are shared with TRBD1. CDR1 is ENHRY and CDR2 is SYGVKD in the germline V gene. The CDR3 length is 15 residues. Trimming at V came to 9 bases and at J to 6 bases, leaving 12 bases not matched to a gene.

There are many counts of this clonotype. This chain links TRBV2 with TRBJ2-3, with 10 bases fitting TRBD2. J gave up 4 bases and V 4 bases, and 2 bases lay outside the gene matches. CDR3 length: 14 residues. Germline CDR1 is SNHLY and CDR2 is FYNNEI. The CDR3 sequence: CASSVAGGPDTQYF. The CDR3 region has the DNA TGTGCCAGCAGTGTAGCGGGGGGACCAGATACGCAGTATTTT.

CDR3 sequence (DNA): TGTGCCAGCAGTGATTCTTGGGACAGGATTCAGCCCCAGCATTTT. It encodes CASSDSWDRIQPQHF. The V gene is TRBV6-1, the J gene TRBJ1-5; 8 positions agree with TRBD1. Per germline, CDR1 MNHNS and CDR2 SASEGT. The V segment lost 3 bases and the J segment 6 bases; nucleotides outside the gene matches: 7. The CDR3 covers 15 residues.

The CDR3 sequence is CASSLNPAGGQGTEAFF. For the CDR3, the DNA is TGCGCCAGCAGCTTAAATCCGGCAGGGGGTCAAGGCACTGAAGCTTTCTTT. The chain has TRBV5-1 and TRBJ1-1, with 7 bases that match TRBD1. The CDR3 length is 17 residues. V dropped 2 bases and J dropped 4; count of bases not matched to a gene: 14. CDR1 is SGHRS, CDR2 YFSETQ, per germline.

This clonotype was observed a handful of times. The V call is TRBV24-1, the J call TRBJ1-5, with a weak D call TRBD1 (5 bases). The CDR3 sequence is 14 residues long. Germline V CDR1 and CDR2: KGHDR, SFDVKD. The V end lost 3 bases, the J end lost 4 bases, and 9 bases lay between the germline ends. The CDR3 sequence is CATSDRHRNQPQHF. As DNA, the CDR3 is TGTGCCACCAGTGATCGGCACAGGAATCAGCCCCAGCATTTT.

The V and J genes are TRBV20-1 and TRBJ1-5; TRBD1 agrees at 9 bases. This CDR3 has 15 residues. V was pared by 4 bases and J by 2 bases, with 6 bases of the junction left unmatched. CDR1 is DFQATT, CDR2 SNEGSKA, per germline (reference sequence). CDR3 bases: TGCAGTGCTAAGACAGGGGGGAACGGCAATCAGCCCCAGCATTTT. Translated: CSAKTGGNGNQPQHF.

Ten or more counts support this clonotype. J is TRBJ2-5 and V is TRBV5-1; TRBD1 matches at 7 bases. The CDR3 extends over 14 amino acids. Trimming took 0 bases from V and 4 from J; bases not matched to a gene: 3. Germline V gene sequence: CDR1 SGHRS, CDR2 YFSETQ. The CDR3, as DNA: TGCGCCAGCAGCTTGGACGGACAGGCAGAGACCCAGTACTTC. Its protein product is CASSLDGQAETQYF.

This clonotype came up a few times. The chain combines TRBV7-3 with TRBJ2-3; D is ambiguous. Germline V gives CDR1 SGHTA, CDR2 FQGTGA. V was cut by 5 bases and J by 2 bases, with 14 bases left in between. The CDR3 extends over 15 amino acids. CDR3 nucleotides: TGTGCCAGCAGCCTACTGGGTGAACTCACAGATACGCAGTATTTT. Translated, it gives CASSLLGELTDTQYF. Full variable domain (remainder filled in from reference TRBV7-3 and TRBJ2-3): GAGVSQTPSNKVTEKGKYVELRCDPISGHTALYWYRQSLGQGPEFLIYFQGTGAADDSGLPNDRFFAVRPEGSVSTLKIQRTERGDSAVYLCASSLLGELTDTQYFGPGTRLTVL.

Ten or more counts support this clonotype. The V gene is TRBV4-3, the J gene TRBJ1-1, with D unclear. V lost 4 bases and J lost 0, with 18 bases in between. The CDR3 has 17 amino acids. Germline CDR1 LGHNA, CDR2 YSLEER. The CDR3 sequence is CASSPRAGGLMNTEAFF. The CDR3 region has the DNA TGCGCCAGCAGCCCCCGGGCAGGAGGCCTTATGAACACTGAAGCTTTCTTT.

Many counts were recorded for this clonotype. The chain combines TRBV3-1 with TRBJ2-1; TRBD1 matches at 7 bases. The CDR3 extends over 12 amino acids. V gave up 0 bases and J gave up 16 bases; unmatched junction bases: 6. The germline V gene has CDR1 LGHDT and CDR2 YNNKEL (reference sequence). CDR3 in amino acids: CASSQDPGQPFF. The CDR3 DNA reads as TGTGCCAGCAGCCAAGACCCGGGACAGCCTTTCTTC.

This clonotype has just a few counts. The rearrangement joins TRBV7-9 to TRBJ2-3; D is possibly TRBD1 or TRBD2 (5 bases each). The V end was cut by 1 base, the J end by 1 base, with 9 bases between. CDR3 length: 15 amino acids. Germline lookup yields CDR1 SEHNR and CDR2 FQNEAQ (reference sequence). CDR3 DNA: TGTGCCAGCAGCTTAGATGGGACGGGCACAGATACGCAGTATTTT. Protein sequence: CASSLDGTGTDTQYF.

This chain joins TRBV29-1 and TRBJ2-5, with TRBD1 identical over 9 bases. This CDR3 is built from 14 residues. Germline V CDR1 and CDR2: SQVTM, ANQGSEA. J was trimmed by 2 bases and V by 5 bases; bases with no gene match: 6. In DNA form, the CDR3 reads TGCAGCGTTCTTCGGGACAGGGTTCAAGAGACCCAGTACTTC. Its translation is CSVLRDRVQETQYF.

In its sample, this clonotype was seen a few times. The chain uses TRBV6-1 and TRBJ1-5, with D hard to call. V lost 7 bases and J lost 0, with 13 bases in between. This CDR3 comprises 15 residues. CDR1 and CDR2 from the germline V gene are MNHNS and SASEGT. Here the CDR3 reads CASTPGEISNQPQHF. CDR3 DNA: TGTGCCAGCACTCCGGGAGAGATTAGCAATCAGCCCCAGCATTTT.